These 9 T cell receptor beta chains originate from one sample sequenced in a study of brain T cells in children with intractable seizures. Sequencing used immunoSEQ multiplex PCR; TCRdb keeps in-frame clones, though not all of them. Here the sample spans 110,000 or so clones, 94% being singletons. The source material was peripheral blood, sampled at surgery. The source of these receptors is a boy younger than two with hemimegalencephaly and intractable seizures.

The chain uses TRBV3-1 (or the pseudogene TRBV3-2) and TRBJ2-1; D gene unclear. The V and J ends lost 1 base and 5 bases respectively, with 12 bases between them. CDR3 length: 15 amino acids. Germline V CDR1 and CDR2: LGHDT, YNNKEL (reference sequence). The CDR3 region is CASSQVGVGNNEQFF. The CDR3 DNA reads TGTGCCAGCAGCCAAGTGGGCGTAGGAAACAATGAGCAGTTCTTC.

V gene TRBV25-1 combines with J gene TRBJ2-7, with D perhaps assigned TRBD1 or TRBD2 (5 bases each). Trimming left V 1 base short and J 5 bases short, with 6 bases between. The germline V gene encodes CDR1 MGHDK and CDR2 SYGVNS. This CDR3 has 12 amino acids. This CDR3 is CASSELGDEQYF. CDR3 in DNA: TGTGCCAGCAGTGAATTGGGGGACGAGCAGTACTTC.

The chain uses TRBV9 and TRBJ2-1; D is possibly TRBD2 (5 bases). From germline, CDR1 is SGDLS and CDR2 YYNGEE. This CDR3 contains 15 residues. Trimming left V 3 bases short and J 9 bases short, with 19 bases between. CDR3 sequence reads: CASSAGAAMSSEQFF. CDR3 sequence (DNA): TGTGCCAGCAGCGCAGGAGCGGCCATGAGCAGTGAGCAGTTCTTC.

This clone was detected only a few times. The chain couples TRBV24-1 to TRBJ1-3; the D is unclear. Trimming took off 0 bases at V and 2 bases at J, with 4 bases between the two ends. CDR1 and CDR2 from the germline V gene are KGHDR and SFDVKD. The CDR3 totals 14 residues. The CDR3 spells CATSDLGAGNTIYF. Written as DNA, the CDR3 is TGTGCCACCAGTGATTTGGGGGCTGGAAACACCATATATTTT.

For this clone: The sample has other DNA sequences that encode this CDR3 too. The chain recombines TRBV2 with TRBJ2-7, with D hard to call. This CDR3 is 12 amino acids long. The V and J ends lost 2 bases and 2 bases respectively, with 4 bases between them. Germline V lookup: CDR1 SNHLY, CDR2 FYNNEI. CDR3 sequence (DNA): TGTGCCAGCAGTGAACGGGCCTACGAGCAGTACTTC. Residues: CASSERAYEQYF.

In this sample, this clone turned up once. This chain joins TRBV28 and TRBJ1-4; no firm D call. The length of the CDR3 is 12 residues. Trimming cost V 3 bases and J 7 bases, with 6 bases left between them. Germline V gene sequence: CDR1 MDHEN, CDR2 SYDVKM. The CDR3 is CASSFSVEKLFF. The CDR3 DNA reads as TGTGCCAGCAGTTTCTCCGTTGAAAAACTGTTTTTT.

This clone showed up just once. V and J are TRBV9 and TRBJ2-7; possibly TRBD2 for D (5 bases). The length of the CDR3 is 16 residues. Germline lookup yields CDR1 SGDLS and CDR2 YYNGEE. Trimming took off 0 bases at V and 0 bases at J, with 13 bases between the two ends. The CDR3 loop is CASSVGVGRSSYEQYF. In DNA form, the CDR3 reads TGTGCCAGCAGCGTAGGGGTAGGGAGAAGCTCCTACGAGCAGTACTTC.

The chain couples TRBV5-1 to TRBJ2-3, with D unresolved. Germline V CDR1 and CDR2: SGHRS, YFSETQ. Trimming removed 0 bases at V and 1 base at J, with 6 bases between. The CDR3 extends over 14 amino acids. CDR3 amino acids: CASSLVAGTDTQYF. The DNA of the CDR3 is TGCGCCAGCAGCTTGGTAGCAGGCACAGATACGCAGTATTTT.

The CDR3 is CASSQEGDSQETQYF. DNA for the CDR3: TGCGCCAGCAGCCAAGAGGGGGACAGTCAAGAGACCCAGTACTTC. The chain joins TRBV4-3 to TRBJ2-5; 7 bases fit TRBD1. V shed 0 bases and J 2 bases; nucleotides not matched to a gene: 3. CDR1 is LGHNA, CDR2 YSLEER, per germline. The CDR3 extends over 15 amino acids.